This T cell receptor (beta chain) was obtained from a study of T-cell memory formation after mild COVID-19. At the level of the study: TCR clustering was largely donor specific.

Study results and limitations: Later expanders leaned CD4+, whereas clones that contracted between day 15 and 85 were balanced CD4/CD8. For contracting clones, CD4+ ones sat mainly in CM and EM, CD8+ in EMRA.

Germline-derived CDR1 and CDR2 are MNHEY and SMNVEV (reference sequence). V lost 0 bases and J 2 bases, leaving 10 bases between the germline ends. The CDR3 is made up of 15 amino acids. Remarks on this clonotype: Its antigen is not known.

5'RACE, which relied on constant-segment primers, yielded TCR alpha and TCR beta cDNA libraries carrying sample barcodes and UMIs. TCRdb called the 5' RACE reads again in MiXCR, with one record for every CDR3 protein. The sample has roughly 610,000 distinct CDR3 sequences, approximately 15% seen once. The chain combines TRBV27 with TRBJ1-1; D is unclear. The sequenced sample consisted of PBMCs or a T cell subset sorted from them (not recorded which). This receptor was identified in an adult woman who had mild COVID-19 (a few samples of this study predate the infection). Cell type and time point are not known. CDR3 nucleotides: TGTGCCAGCAGTTTATCCTACACCCTTAACACTGAAGCTTTCTTT. This gives the protein CASSLSYTLNTEAFF.